This TCR beta chain comes out of a study of vaccination and CD4 T cells after COVID-19. Study-level background: A vaccine, either BNT162b2 or mRNA-1273, was given to participants in two doses. Median time from second vaccine dose to sampling was 72 days (14 to 241). Study results and limitations: Apart from involving relatively few convalescent patients, the work omitted early post-infection timepoints.

Sequenced with the Oncomine TCR Beta short-read assay was DNA taken from cultured CD4+ T cells. One entry per CDR3 protein, called by TCRdb with MiXCR from the PCR reads. The table lists just over 20,000 distinct CDR3 sequences, around 70% of them singletons, with roughly 7.8% in the top ten. J was trimmed by 5 bases and V by 3 bases; bases with no gene match: 11. Germline V gene lookup returns CDR1 WNHNN and CDR2 SYGVQD (reference sequence). This CDR3 has 16 residues. Comments on this clonotype: Its antigen is unidentified.

The sample's treatment: roughly 10-day PBMC culture with coronavirus spike peptide pools or control peptides (ViraFEST assay). This sequence originates from a human donor who had recovered from COVID-19. Sequences were obtained from CD4+ T cells from blood, cultured in vitro. The rearrangement uses TRBV10-1 and TRBJ2-5, with 8 bases identical to TRBD2. Written as DNA, the CDR3 is TGCGCCAGCAGTGAAGGGAACGCGGGAGGACAGGAGACCCAGTACTTC. It yields the protein CASSEGNAGGQETQYF.